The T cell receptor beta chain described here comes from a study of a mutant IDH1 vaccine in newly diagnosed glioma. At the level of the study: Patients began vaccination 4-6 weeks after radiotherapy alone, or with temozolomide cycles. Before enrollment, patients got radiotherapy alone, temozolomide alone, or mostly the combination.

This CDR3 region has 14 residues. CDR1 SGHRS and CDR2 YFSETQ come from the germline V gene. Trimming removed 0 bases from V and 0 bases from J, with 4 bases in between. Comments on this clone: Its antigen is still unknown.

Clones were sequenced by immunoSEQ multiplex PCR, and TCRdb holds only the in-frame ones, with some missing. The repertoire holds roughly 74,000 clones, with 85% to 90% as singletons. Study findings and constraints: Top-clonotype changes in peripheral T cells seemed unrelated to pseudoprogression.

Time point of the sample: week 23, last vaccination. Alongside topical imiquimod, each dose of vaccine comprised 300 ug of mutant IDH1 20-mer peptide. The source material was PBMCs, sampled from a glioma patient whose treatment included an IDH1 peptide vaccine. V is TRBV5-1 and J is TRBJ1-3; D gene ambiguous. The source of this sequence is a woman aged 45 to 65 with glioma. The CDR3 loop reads CASSLEASGNTIYF. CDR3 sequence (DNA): TGCGCCAGCAGCTTGGAGGCCTCTGGAAACACCATATATTTT.